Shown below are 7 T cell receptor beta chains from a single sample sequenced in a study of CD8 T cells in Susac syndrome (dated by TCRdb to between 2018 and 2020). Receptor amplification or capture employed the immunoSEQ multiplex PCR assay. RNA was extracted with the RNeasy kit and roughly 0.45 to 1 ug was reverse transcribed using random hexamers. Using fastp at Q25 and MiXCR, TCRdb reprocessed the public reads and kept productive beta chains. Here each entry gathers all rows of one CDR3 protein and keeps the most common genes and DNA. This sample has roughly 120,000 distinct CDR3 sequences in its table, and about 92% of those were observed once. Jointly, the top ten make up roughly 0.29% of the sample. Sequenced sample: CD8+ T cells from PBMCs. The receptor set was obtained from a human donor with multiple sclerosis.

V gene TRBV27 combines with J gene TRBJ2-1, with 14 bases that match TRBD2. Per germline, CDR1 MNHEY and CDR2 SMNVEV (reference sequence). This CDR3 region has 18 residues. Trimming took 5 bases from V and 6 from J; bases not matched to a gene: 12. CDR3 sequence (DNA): TGTGCCAGCAGTCCACCTGGACTAGCGGGAGGTGTGGGCAATGAGCAGTTCTTC. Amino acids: CASSPPGLAGGVGNEQFF.

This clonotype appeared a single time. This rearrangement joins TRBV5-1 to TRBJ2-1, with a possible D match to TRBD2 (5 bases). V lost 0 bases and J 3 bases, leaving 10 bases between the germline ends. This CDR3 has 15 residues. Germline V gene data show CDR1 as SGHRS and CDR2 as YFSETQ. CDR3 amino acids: CASSLGERIYNEQFF. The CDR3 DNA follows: TGCGCCAGCAGCTTGGGGGAGAGAATCTACAATGAGCAGTTCTTC.

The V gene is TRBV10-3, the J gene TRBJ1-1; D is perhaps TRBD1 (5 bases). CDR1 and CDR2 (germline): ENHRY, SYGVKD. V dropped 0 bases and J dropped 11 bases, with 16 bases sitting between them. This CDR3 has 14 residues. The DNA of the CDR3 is TGTGCCATCAGTGAGTCGATGAGGGGACGGCGGGCTTTCTTT. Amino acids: CAISESMRGRRAFF.

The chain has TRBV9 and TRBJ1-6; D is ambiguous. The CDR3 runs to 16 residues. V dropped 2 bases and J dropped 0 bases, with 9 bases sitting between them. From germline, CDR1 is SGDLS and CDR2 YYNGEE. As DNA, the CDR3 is TGTGCCAGCAGCGTTCGGGCAAGCTCCTATAATTCACCCCTCCACTTT. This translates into CASSVRASSYNSPLHF.

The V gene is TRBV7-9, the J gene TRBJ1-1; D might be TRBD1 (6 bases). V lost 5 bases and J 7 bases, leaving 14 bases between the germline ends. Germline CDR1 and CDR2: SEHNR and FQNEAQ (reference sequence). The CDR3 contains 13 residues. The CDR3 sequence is CASSPPSGHEAFF. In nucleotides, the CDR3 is TGTGCCAGCAGCCCCCCCTCGGGACATGAAGCTTTCTTT.

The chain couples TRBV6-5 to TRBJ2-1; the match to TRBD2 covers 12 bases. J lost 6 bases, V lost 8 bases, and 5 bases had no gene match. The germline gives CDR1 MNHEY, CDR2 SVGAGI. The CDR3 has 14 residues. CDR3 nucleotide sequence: TGTGCCAGCTTAACTAGCGGGAGGACCAATGAGCAGTTCTTC. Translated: CASLTSGRTNEQFF.

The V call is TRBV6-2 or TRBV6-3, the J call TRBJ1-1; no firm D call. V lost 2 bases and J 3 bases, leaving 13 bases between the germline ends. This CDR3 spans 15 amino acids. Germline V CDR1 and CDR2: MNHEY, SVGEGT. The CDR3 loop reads CASSYVGSKDTEAFF. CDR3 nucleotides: TGTGCCAGCAGTTACGTTGGGTCTAAGGACACTGAAGCTTTCTTT.